This is a list of T cell receptor beta chains from one sample in a study of blood T cells in healthy people across ages. TCRdb reprocessed the 5' RACE reads with MiXCR, giving one entry per CDR3 protein. The sample carries over a million distinct CDR3 sequences, approximately 63% recorded once. Input material: blood. The receptors derive from a man aged 18 to 30 in good health. Each CDR3 is given with its conserved first and last residue. The D gene is left open where the match is weak. The size of a clone is reported for some rows only, either as once, few or many, or as a class for expanded clones.

v_call: TRBV4-1; clone_size: NA; d_call: TRBD1; j_call: TRBJ2-7; cdr3_aa: CASSQDYGTVYKQYF; cdr3_nt: TGCGCCAGCAGCCAAGATTATGGGACAGTTTACAAGCAGTACTTC
v_call: TRBV24-1; clone_size: NA; d_call: NA; j_call: TRBJ2-5; cdr3_aa: CATSDPADVETQYF; cdr3_nt: TGTGCCACCAGTGATCCCGCCGACGTAGAGACCCAGTACTTC
v_call: TRBV29-1; clone_size: NA; d_call: NA; j_call: TRBJ2-4; cdr3_aa: CSVRNNQIAGGANNIQYF; cdr3_nt: TGCAGCGTCCGGAACAACCAGATAGCCGGGGGTGCCAATAACATTCAGTACTTC
v_call: TRBV24-1; clone_size: NA; d_call: NA; j_call: TRBJ2-1; cdr3_aa: CATSRLGDEYNEQFF; cdr3_nt: TGTGCCACCAGTCGACTGGGGGACGAGTACAATGAGCAGTTCTTC
v_call: TRBV4-1; clone_size: NA; d_call: NA; j_call: TRBJ2-3; cdr3_aa: CASSQDSGGTDTQYF; cdr3_nt: TGCGCCAGCAGCCAAGATTCTGGGGGCACAGATACGCAGTATTTT
v_call: TRBV20-1; clone_size: NA; d_call: NA; j_call: TRBJ1-2; cdr3_aa: CSASRGGPGAYGYTF; cdr3_nt: TGCAGTGCTAGTAGGGGCGGTCCCGGGGCCTATGGCTACACCTTC
v_call: TRBV6-5; clone_size: NA; d_call: NA; j_call: TRBJ2-7; cdr3_aa: CASSYSSSPYEQYF; cdr3_nt: TGTGCCAGCAGTTACTCGAGCTCACCCTACGAGCAGTACTTC
v_call: TRBV12-3/TRBV12-4; clone_size: NA; d_call: NA; j_call: TRBJ2-2; cdr3_aa: CASTGGPGGTGELFF; cdr3_nt: TGTGCCAGCACTGGGGGGCCAGGGGGCACCGGGGAGCTGTTTTTT
v_call: TRBV7-9; clone_size: NA; d_call: TRBD1; j_call: TRBJ1-5; cdr3_aa: CASSKTGGLDNQPQHF; cdr3_nt: TGTGCCAGCAGCAAGACAGGGGGCTTGGACAATCAGCCCCAGCATTTT
v_call: TRBV11-2; clone_size: NA; d_call: NA; j_call: TRBJ1-3; cdr3_aa: CASSLSFSSGNTIYF; cdr3_nt: TGTGCCAGCAGCTTGTCCTTTAGCTCTGGAAACACCATATATTTT
v_call: TRBV10-3; clone_size: once; d_call: TRBD1; j_call: TRBJ1-6; cdr3_aa: CAITRGQGDIGPLHF; cdr3_nt: TGTGCCATCACGCGAGGACAGGGAGACATAGGGCCCCTCCACTTT
v_call: TRBV4-2; clone_size: NA; d_call: NA; j_call: TRBJ2-7; cdr3_aa: CASSRRDGDDEQYF; cdr3_nt: TGTGCCAGCAGCCGCCGGGACGGGGACGACGAGCAGTACTTC
v_call: TRBV7-6; clone_size: NA; d_call: NA; j_call: TRBJ2-4; cdr3_aa: CASSLWMAEIGAKNIQYF; cdr3_nt: TGTGCCAGCAGCCTCTGGATGGCGGAGATAGGGGCCAAAAACATTCAGTACTTC
v_call: TRBV11-2; clone_size: NA; d_call: NA; j_call: TRBJ2-1; cdr3_aa: CASSPARWVEFF; cdr3_nt: TGTGCCAGCAGCCCCGCGAGGTGGGTTGAGTTCTTC
v_call: TRBV18; clone_size: NA; d_call: NA; j_call: TRBJ2-1; cdr3_aa: CAGSPIGNEQFF; cdr3_nt: TGTGCCGGCTCACCGATAGGGAATGAGCAGTTCTTC
v_call: TRBV4-1; clone_size: NA; d_call: NA; j_call: TRBJ1-2; cdr3_aa: CASSQDKVGYTF; cdr3_nt: TGCGCCAGCAGCCAAGATAAGGTGGGCTACACCTTC
v_call: TRBV12-3/TRBV12-4; clone_size: NA; d_call: TRBD1; j_call: TRBJ1-6; cdr3_aa: CASTTTGRTKENSPLHF; cdr3_nt: TGTGCCAGCACCACGACAGGGCGAACCAAGGAGAATTCACCCCTCCACTTT
v_call: TRBV6-1; clone_size: NA; d_call: NA; j_call: TRBJ2-7; cdr3_aa: CASSEAGRRYEQYF; cdr3_nt: TGTGCCAGCAGTGAAGCGGGCAGAAGATACGAGCAGTACTTC
v_call: TRBV3-1; clone_size: NA; d_call: NA; j_call: TRBJ2-7; cdr3_aa: CASSPEFPTSYEQYF; cdr3_nt: TGTGCCAGCAGCCCAGAGTTCCCGACCTCCTACGAGCAGTACTTC
v_call: TRBV5-1; clone_size: NA; d_call: TRBD2; j_call: TRBJ2-7; cdr3_aa: CASSSNPGLAGEQYF; cdr3_nt: TGCGCCAGCAGCTCAAATCCGGGACTAGCGGGCGAGCAGTACTTC
v_call: TRBV7-2; clone_size: few; d_call: NA; j_call: TRBJ1-2; cdr3_aa: CASPDSRGNYGYTF; cdr3_nt: TGTGCCAGCCCCGACAGCAGGGGCAACTATGGCTACACCTTC
v_call: TRBV20-1; clone_size: many; d_call: TRBD1; j_call: TRBJ2-1; cdr3_aa: CSARKQGTSYNEQFF; cdr3_nt: TGCAGTGCTAGGAAACAGGGGACCTCATACAATGAGCAGTTCTTC
v_call: TRBV7-2; clone_size: NA; d_call: TRBD1; j_call: TRBJ2-7; cdr3_aa: CASSFLARDRPYEQYF; cdr3_nt: TGTGCCAGCAGCTTCCTAGCTAGGGACAGGCCCTACGAGCAGTACTTC
v_call: TRBV7-9; clone_size: NA; d_call: NA; j_call: TRBJ1-1; cdr3_aa: CASSRSPTEAFF; cdr3_nt: TGTGCCAGCAGCCGTTCTCCCACTGAAGCTTTCTTT
v_call: TRBV14; clone_size: NA; d_call: NA; j_call: TRBJ2-7; cdr3_aa: CASSQDWVAAEQYF; cdr3_nt: TGTGCCAGCAGCCAAGACTGGGTCGCGGCCGAGCAGTACTTC
v_call: TRBV3-1; clone_size: NA; d_call: NA; j_call: TRBJ2-7; cdr3_aa: CASSQELTGPKSYEQYF; cdr3_nt: TGTGCCAGCAGCCAAGAACTAACGGGACCGAAGTCCTACGAGCAGTACTTC
v_call: TRBV20-1; clone_size: NA; d_call: NA; j_call: TRBJ2-1; cdr3_aa: CSARDMGIEQFF; cdr3_nt: TGCAGTGCTAGAGATATGGGGATTGAGCAGTTCTTC